A selection of T cell receptor beta chains follows, all from one sample in a study of cytomegalovirus exposure and HLA in healthy donors. Clones were read by immunoSEQ multiplex PCR, and TCRdb kept only the in-frame ones, dropping some. The sample holds approximately 100,000 clones. The sequenced sample consisted of PBMCs. These receptors were obtained from a man over 45 in good health and CMV-seronegative. Both conserved end residues are part of each CDR3. The order of the fields is V gene, J gene, CDR3 protein.

V gene: TRBV7-2
J gene: TRBJ1-2
CDR3 protein: CASSLAASNYGYTF

V gene: TRBV5-1
J gene: TRBJ1-2
CDR3 protein: CASSLDNPNGYGYTF

V gene: TRBV5-1
J gene: TRBJ2-7
CDR3 protein: CASTNPGQGFDEQYF

V gene: TRBV5-1
J gene: TRBJ2-5
CDR3 protein: CASSPGTPETQYF

V gene: TRBV6-5
J gene: TRBJ1-4
CDR3 protein: CASSNRAANEKLFF

V gene: TRBV29-1
J gene: TRBJ2-7
CDR3 protein: CSVRLIPGYEQYF

V gene: TRBV9
J gene: TRBJ1-1
CDR3 protein: CASSAPGGSGNTEAFF

V gene: TRBV9
J gene: TRBJ2-1
CDR3 protein: CASSVSETSALYEQFF

V gene: TRBV4-3
J gene: TRBJ2-1
CDR3 protein: CASSQDPLGGDYNEQFF

V gene: TRBV29-1
J gene: TRBJ1-1
CDR3 protein: CSVARGDGLTEAFF

V gene: TRBV7-9
J gene: TRBJ2-3
CDR3 protein: CASSPGGSTDTQYF

V gene: TRBV7-6
J gene: TRBJ2-1
CDR3 protein: CASSPRAYYNEQFF

V gene: TRBV19
J gene: TRBJ1-6
CDR3 protein: CASSQYRGLNSPLHF

V gene: TRBV10-2
J gene: TRBJ2-7
CDR3 protein: CASNQGAPYEQYF

V gene: TRBV4-3
J gene: TRBJ2-3
CDR3 protein: CASSSVATDTQYF

V gene: TRBV27
J gene: TRBJ1-6
CDR3 protein: CASSQQGYNSPLHF

V gene: TRBV7-2
J gene: TRBJ1-5
CDR3 protein: CASSPNSNQPQHF

V gene: TRBV19
J gene: TRBJ2-5
CDR3 protein: CASSPGGREETQYF

V gene: TRBV29-1
J gene: TRBJ2-3
CDR3 protein: CSVAGTDTDTQYF

V gene: TRBV6-6
J gene: -
CDR3 protein: CASSSTGGTGEQYF

V gene: TRBV7-8
J gene: TRBJ2-7
CDR3 protein: CASSRGGREDEQYF

V gene: TRBV29-1
J gene: TRBJ2-4
CDR3 protein: CSARTGVKNIQYF

V gene: TRBV7-2
J gene: TRBJ2-1
CDR3 protein: CASSLVTGDNEQFF

V gene: TRBV5-1
J gene: TRBJ2-7
CDR3 protein: CASSLDLGGSEEQYF

V gene: TRBV7-3
J gene: TRBJ2-7
CDR3 protein: CASSFSPGGPYEQYF

V gene: TRBV30
J gene: TRBJ2-1
CDR3 protein: CAWRTSGRAYEQFF

V gene: TRBV11-3
J gene: TRBJ2-3
CDR3 protein: CASSQLRGYTQYF

V gene: TRBV7-2
J gene: TRBJ2-5
CDR3 protein: CASSPGLAAETQYF

V gene: TRBV5-1
J gene: TRBJ2-1
CDR3 protein: CASSLEGTGFNEQFF

V gene: TRBV19
J gene: TRBJ1-6
CDR3 protein: CASSLTGDNSPLHF

V gene: TRBV6-6
J gene: TRBJ1-5
CDR3 protein: CASSYVQGNQPQHF

V gene: TRBV5-1
J gene: TRBJ1-1
CDR3 protein: CASSLVAGARAEAFF

V gene: TRBV19
J gene: TRBJ1-2
CDR3 protein: CASFSRGLSLYGYTF